This T cell receptor (beta chain) appears in the sequencing data of a study of blood T cell repertoires in COVID-19. The overall study: The United States, Italy and Spain provided the acute and convalescent COVID-19 samples. The analysed material was cDNA or gDNA that came from T cells, B-cell-depleted T cells, or PBMCs.

In the original analysis: Researchers report that nucleated cell counts were estimated from reference gene primer amplification. This table comes from immunoSEQ multiplex PCR, and its TCRdb copy is limited to in-frame clones, with some not included. The DNA was the basis for D and trimming; V, J and clone size are from that table. The sample lists more than 40,000 clones, approximately 86% occurring once. This CDR3 spans 15 amino acids. Unmatched junction bases numbered 7, after V lost 5 bases and J lost 3 bases. In germline, CDR1 is MNHEY, CDR2 SVGAGI. V is TRBV6-5 and J is TRBJ2-7, with 10 nucleotides matching TRBD1. The origin of this receptor is a man aged 50 or older with active COVID-19. The sample comprised peripheral blood. The CDR3 region is CASSHGTGEYYEQYF. CDR3 coding DNA: TGTGCCAGCAGTCACGGGACAGGGGAGTACTACGAGCAGTACTTC.